One and the same sample provided the 30 T cell receptor beta chains below, sequenced in a study of regulatory T cells in long-lasting Graves disease. The time point is: newly diagnosed GD, antithyroid drugs for less than 3 months. PBMCs were the source of the RNA used for TCR sequencing. Building the TCR beta libraries relied on iRepertoire HTBI primers, and CDR3 regions underwent Arm-PCR. Via MiXCR, TCRdb re-called the multiplex PCR reads, giving one row per CDR3 protein. Among 450,000 to 600,000 distinct CDR3 sequences listed, about 13% were seen once. The data were also submitted as part of a second study, on T cells in Graves' hyperthyroidism and ophthalmopathy.

Sequencing used peripheral blood mononuclear cells (PBMCs), obtained at new diagnosis, from a patient treated with antithyroid drugs. The receptors were sampled from a man aged 25 to 40 with Graves disease.

This clonotype was seen more than once but under ten times. The CDR3 DNA is TGTGCCAGTAGTATCCGGATGGGCTACAACACCGGGGAGCTGTTTTTT. Amino acids: CASSIRMGYNTGELFF. This chain links TRBV19 with TRBJ2-2; D ambiguous. The germline gives CDR1 LNHDA, CDR2 SQIVND (reference sequence). The CDR3 is 16 residues long. V lost 3 bases and J 2 bases, leaving 13 bases between the germline ends.

This clonotype has more than one count but fewer than ten. This rearrangement joins TRBV5-5 to TRBJ2-3; D is unresolved. V dropped 4 bases and J dropped 5 bases, with 8 bases sitting between them. Germline values: CDR1 SGHKS, CDR2 YYEKEE (reference sequence). This CDR3 is 12 amino acids long. The CDR3 protein is CASSGIGDTQYF. The CDR3 DNA sequence: TGTGCCAGCAGCGGGATAGGAGATACGCAGTATTTT.

To note about this clonotype: In this CDR3 the conserved last residue, phenylalanine or tryptophan, is missing, so a read error is likely. This rearrangement joins TRBV12-3 or TRBV12-4 to TRBJ2-7; TRBD2 matches at 13 bases. V was clipped by 4 bases and J by 7 bases; unmatched bases: 1. The CDR3 is made up of 13 amino acids. The CDR3 loop is CASSSGLAGEQYS. In DNA, the CDR3 is TGTGCCAGCAGTTCGGGACTAGCGGGGGAGCAGTACTCC.

In this sample, this clonotype turned up many times. The CDR3 DNA is TGTGCCAGCAGTCGCCAGGGCCAGTTGAATCAGCCCCAGCATTTT. The encoded protein is CASSRQGQLNQPQHF. V and J are TRBV12-3 or TRBV12-4 and TRBJ1-5, with D maybe TRBD1 (5 bases). Between the trimmed V and J ends, which lost 5 bases and 4 bases, there was a span of 15 bases. CDR3 length equals 15 residues.

This clonotype was observed many times. CDR3 protein: CASSEALRDSGYTF. In nucleotides, the CDR3 is TGTGCCAGCAGTGAAGCGCTCCGGGACTCCGGCTACACCTTC. J is TRBJ1-2 and V is TRBV6-1; tentatively, D is TRBD1 (5 bases). This CDR3 contains 14 residues. Germline-derived CDR1 and CDR2 are MNHNS and SASEGT. V was shortened by 0 bases and J by 8 bases, with 13 bases between the two germline ends.

This clonotype has a count of ten or more. This chain links TRBV27 with TRBJ2-3; D is unclear. CDR1 and CDR2 (germline): MNHEY, SMNVEV (reference sequence). This CDR3 is built from 13 residues. With 7 bases removed from V and 1 base from J, the gap between germline ends came to 9 bases. The CDR3 nucleotides are TGTGCCAGCATAGACGAAGGCACAGATACGCAGTATTTT. Residues: CASIDEGTDTQYF.

This clonotype was recorded many times. This chain uses TRBV6-9 with TRBJ2-7; D gene unclear. The CDR3 has 12 residues. V gave up 3 bases and J gave up 2 bases, with 5 bases separating them. Germline V gene data show CDR1 as MNHGY and CDR2 as SVAAGI. The CDR3 bases are TGTGCCAGCAGTTACGTTACCTACGAGCAGTACTTC. Residues: CASSYVTYEQYF.

The chain employs TRBV3-1 and TRBJ1-3; D gene unclear. V was cut by 1 base and J by 5 bases, with 3 bases left in between. The CDR3 loop spans 12 amino acids. The germline V gene has CDR1 LGHDT and CDR2 YNNKEL (reference sequence). For the CDR3, the DNA is TGTGCCAGCAGCCAAGTTCGAAACACCATATATTTT. Residues: CASSQVRNTIYF.

This clonotype was observed a few times. J is TRBJ1-2 and V is TRBV18; possible D gene TRBD1, 5 bases. The length of the CDR3 is 11 residues. Germline CDR1 and CDR2: KGHSH and LQKENI. V lost 4 bases and J 8 bases, leaving 8 bases between the germline ends. CDR3 nucleotide sequence: TGTGCCAGCTCACGGGACCTGGGCTACACCTTC. Translation gives CASSRDLGYTF. The variable domain in full, completed from reference TRBV18 and TRBJ1-2, reads NAGVMQNPRHLVRRRGQEARLRCSPMKGHSHVYWYRQLPEEGLKFMVYLQKENIIDESGMPKERFSAEFPKEGPSILRIQQVVRGDSAAYFCASSRDLGYTFGSGTRLTVV.

In this sample, this clonotype turned up a few times. The genes are TRBV19 and TRBJ1-5; possible D gene TRBD1, 6 bases. CDR1 LNHDA and CDR2 SQIVND come from the germline V gene (reference sequence). The CDR3 loop spans 15 amino acids. V gave up 5 bases and J gave up 2 bases, with 13 bases separating them. CDR3 sequence (DNA): TGTGCCAGTAGTCCACAGGGAGGTCGCAATCAGCCCCAGCATTTT. It is translated as CASSPQGGRNQPQHF.

This clonotype was seen at least ten times. The chain carries TRBV2 and TRBJ1-5; 10 bases line up with TRBD1. Germline assignment: CDR1 SNHLY and CDR2 FYNNEI. CDR3 size: 14 residues. The J segment lost 4 bases and the V segment lost 7 bases, leaving 4 bases of the junction unmatched. The DNA for the CDR3 is TGTGCCAGCACCCCGGGACAGGGGAATCAGCCCCAGCATTTT. Its translation: CASTPGQGNQPQHF. The entire variable domain, with the rest obtained from reference TRBV2 and TRBJ1-5, is as follows: EPEVTQTPSHQVTQMGQEVILRCVPISNHLYFYWYRQILGQKVEFLVSFYNNEISEKSEIFDDQFSVERPDGSNFTLKIRSTKLEDSAMYFCASTPGQGNQPQHFGDGTRLSIL.

A word on this clonotype: At one boundary the junction diverges from the germline segment, which might be a read error. This rearrangement joins TRBV10-2 to TRBJ1-1; D is ambiguous. Germline V gene sequence: CDR1 WSHSY, CDR2 SAAADI. The CDR3 consists of 11 residues. The CDR3: CASRGVGRASF. Here the CDR3 DNA reads TGCGCCAGCAGGGGAGTAGGAAGAGCTTCCTTT.

This clonotype was recorded a few times. The V gene is TRBV18, the J gene TRBJ2-2; the D gene is possibly TRBD2 (5 bases). CDR3 length equals 18 residues. V lost 4 bases, J lost 0 bases, and 18 bases lay in between. Germline assignment: CDR1 KGHSH and CDR2 LQKENI. The DNA of the CDR3 is TGTGCCAGCTCACAAGGGTCAGGAGGCCCCTCGAACACCGGGGAGCTGTTTTTT. Protein product: CASSQGSGGPSNTGELFF.

This clonotype was seen a few times. The rearrangement links TRBV7-6 to TRBJ2-3; TRBD2 is a possible D gene (6 bases). CDR1 is SGHVS, CDR2 FNYEAQ, per germline. The CDR3 covers 15 residues. Trimming cost V 5 bases and J 4 bases, with 16 bases left between them. CDR3 region: CASSPLGRESDTQYF. For the CDR3, the DNA is TGTGCCAGCAGCCCCTTGGGTCGGGAGTCAGATACGCAGTATTTT. Using reference TRBV7-6 and TRBJ2-3 for the parts outside the CDR3, the full variable domain is GAGVSQSPRYKVTKRGQDVALRCDPISGHVSLYWYRQALGQGPEFLTYFNYEAQQDKSGLPNDRFSAERPEGSISTLTIQRTEQRDSAMYRCASSPLGRESDTQYFGPGTRLTVL.

Regarding this clonotype: A much bigger clone sits one base away, suggesting this may be a read error. This CDR3 reads CASSWKQMGYEQYF. CDR3 bases: TGTGCCAGCAGTTGGAAACAGATGGGCTACGAGCAGTACTTC. The gene calls are TRBV6-2 or TRBV6-3 and TRBJ2-7; D uncertain. V gave up 4 bases and J gave up 3 bases, with 13 bases separating them. The CDR3 is made up of 14 amino acids. Germline CDR1 MNHEY, CDR2 SVGEGT.

This clonotype was counted many times. The chain couples TRBV27 to TRBJ2-4, with TRBD2 identical over 7 bases. Germline CDR1 MNHEY, CDR2 SMNVEV (reference sequence). This CDR3 has 16 amino acids. V shed 4 bases and J 2 bases; nucleotides not matched to a gene: 8. CDR3 sequence (DNA): TGTGCCAGCAGTTCCGGGGGGAGTGGGACCAAAAACATTCAGTACTTC. This sequence encodes CASSSGGSGTKNIQYF.

A few counts support this clonotype. The rearrangement uses TRBV25-1 and TRBJ2-7, with D unclear. Trimming stripped 3 bases from V and 2 bases from J, with 11 bases between. Germline assignment: CDR1 MGHDK and CDR2 SYGVNS. This CDR3 has 14 amino acids. CDR3 DNA sequence: TGTGCCAGCAGTGATCACAGACCCCCCTACGAGCAGTACTTC. Translation: CASSDHRPPYEQYF.

This clonotype was observed at least ten times. The chain joins TRBV27 to TRBJ2-3; TRBD2 matches 7 bases. V lost 3 bases, J lost 0 bases, and 9 bases stayed unmatched. This CDR3 comprises 17 residues. Germline assignment: CDR1 MNHEY and CDR2 SMNVEV (reference sequence). The CDR3 DNA reads TGTGCCAGCAGTTTGTTTCCAGCGGGACCTAGCACAGATACGCAGTATTTT. Amino acids: CASSLFPAGPSTDTQYF.

This clonotype was seen ten or more times. This chain links TRBV15 with TRBJ1-4, with D tentatively TRBD1 (5 bases). V shed 0 bases and J shed 6 bases, with 14 bases lying between them. This CDR3 contains 16 residues. Germline lookup yields CDR1 LNHNV and CDR2 YYDKDF (reference sequence). The CDR3 DNA reads as TGTGCCACCAGCAGAGACAGGCCAGGGATGGATGAAAAACTGTTTTTT. Its protein product is CATSRDRPGMDEKLFF.

As for this clonotype: A much larger clonotype is one base distant, so this may be a read error. This chain joins TRBV7-8 and TRBJ2-1; 7 bases map to TRBD2. The CDR3 is 13 amino acids. CDR1 is SGHVS and CDR2 is FQNEAQ in the germline V gene. CDR3 DNA: TGTGCCAGCAGCTTGGGGGGGGAGTACGGGCAGCTCTTC. Translated, it gives CASSLGGEYGQLF.

The table lists this clonotype with many counts. The chain uses TRBV12-3 or TRBV12-4 and TRBJ2-6; a weak D match, TRBD2 (8 bases). This CDR3 comprises 15 residues. V shed 10 bases and J shed 0 bases, with 13 bases lying between them. CDR3 DNA: TGTGCCACCGGGAGGGACAGCTCTGGGGCCAACGTCCTGACTTTC. As protein: CATGRDSSGANVLTF.

The table lists this clonotype with a few counts. The chain carries TRBV4-2 and TRBJ2-2, with 12 bases lining up with TRBD2. The V gene end was trimmed by 4 bases and the J gene end by 6 bases; junction bases not matched to a gene: 6. This CDR3 has 16 amino acids. Germline lookup yields CDR1 LGHNA and CDR2 YNFKEQ. This CDR3 is CASSRLLAGGPGELFF. CDR3 nucleotide sequence: TGTGCCAGCAGCCGGCTACTAGCGGGAGGCCCCGGGGAGCTGTTTTTT.

This clonotype was observed at least ten times. The V call is TRBV6-5, the J call TRBJ2-2, with TRBD2 matching over 8 bases. The J segment lost 1 base and the V segment lost 0 bases, leaving 4 bases of the junction unmatched. Per the germline V gene, CDR1 is MNHEY and CDR2 is SVGAGI. The CDR3 extends over 17 amino acids. The CDR3, as DNA: TGTGCCAGCAGTTACTCACCAAGCGGGGGGAACACCGGGGAGCTGTTTTTT. Protein sequence: CASSYSPSGGNTGELFF.

This clonotype was observed at least ten times. A junction end diverges from the germline sequence, so it may reflect a read error. The V gene is TRBV27, the J gene TRBJ1-2, with D uncertain. The CDR3 is 12 amino acids. In germline, CDR1 is MNHEY, CDR2 SMNVEV (reference sequence). Here the CDR3 DNA reads TGCGCCAGCAGCCTGCGGGGAAGTGGCTACACCTTC. It translates to CASSLRGSGYTF.

This clonotype appeared a few times. The chain carries TRBV19 and TRBJ2-7; 11 bases fit TRBD1. The V gene's germline CDR1 is LNHDA and CDR2 SQIVND (reference sequence). V trimming: 3 bases; J trimming: 3 bases; junction bases outside the gene matches: 4. The CDR3 sequence is 15 residues long. DNA for the CDR3: TGTGCCAGTAGTATCTTCGGGACAGGGGGCTACGAGCAGTACTTC. It translates to CASSIFGTGGYEQYF.

As concerns this clonotype: This CDR3 is missing its conserved last phenylalanine or tryptophan, likely due to a read error. This chain joins TRBV27 and TRBJ2-7, with 9 bases identical to TRBD1. With 5 bases clipped from V and 2 bases from J, the junction kept 4 bases outside the gene matches. CDR3 length: 14 amino acids. CDR1 and CDR2 from the germline V gene are MNHEY and SMNVEV (reference sequence). The CDR3 loop is CASSQQGATYEQYL. The CDR3 DNA sequence: TGTGCCAGCAGTCAACAGGGGGCAACCTACGAGCAGTACCTC.

This clonotype has ten or more counts. The chain employs TRBV2 and TRBJ2-3, with TRBD2 matching 11 bases. The V gene end was trimmed by 4 bases and the J gene end by 2 bases; junction bases not matched to a gene: 5. Germline V CDR1 and CDR2: SNHLY, FYNNEI. CDR3 length: 16 amino acids. As DNA, the CDR3 is TGTGCCAGCAGTGGATCTAGCGGGGGGTACACAGATACGCAGTATTTT. It encodes CASSGSSGGYTDTQYF.

This clonotype was detected only a few times. The chain carries TRBV19 and TRBJ2-1, with 8 bases matching TRBD2. J gave up 7 bases and V 0 bases, and 11 bases lay outside the gene matches. Germline CDR1 reads LNHDA; CDR2 reads SQIVND (reference sequence). The CDR3 consists of 17 residues. CDR3 DNA sequence: TGTGCCAGTAGTATAGAAGCGAGCGGGAGCTATAGGAATGAGCAGTTCTTC. Protein sequence: CASSIEASGSYRNEQFF.

This clonotype occurred many times. The chain combines TRBV12-3 or TRBV12-4 with TRBJ2-3, with D tentatively TRBD1 (5 bases). V gave up 3 bases and J gave up 5 bases, with 15 bases separating them. The CDR3 spans 15 residues. The CDR3 here is CASSLNIQGIDTQYF. The DNA for the CDR3 is TGTGCCAGCAGTTTGAATATCCAGGGTATAGATACGCAGTATTTT.

The sample holds a few counts of this clonotype. The rearrangement joins TRBV27 to TRBJ1-6; no definite D call. Germline values: CDR1 MNHEY, CDR2 SMNVEV (reference sequence). The CDR3 spans 15 residues. V lost 6 bases, J lost 7 bases, and 16 bases lay in between. This CDR3 is CASSFPTGPNSPLHF. CDR3 DNA: TGTGCCAGCAGCTTCCCCACGGGTCCCAATTCACCCCTCCACTTT.